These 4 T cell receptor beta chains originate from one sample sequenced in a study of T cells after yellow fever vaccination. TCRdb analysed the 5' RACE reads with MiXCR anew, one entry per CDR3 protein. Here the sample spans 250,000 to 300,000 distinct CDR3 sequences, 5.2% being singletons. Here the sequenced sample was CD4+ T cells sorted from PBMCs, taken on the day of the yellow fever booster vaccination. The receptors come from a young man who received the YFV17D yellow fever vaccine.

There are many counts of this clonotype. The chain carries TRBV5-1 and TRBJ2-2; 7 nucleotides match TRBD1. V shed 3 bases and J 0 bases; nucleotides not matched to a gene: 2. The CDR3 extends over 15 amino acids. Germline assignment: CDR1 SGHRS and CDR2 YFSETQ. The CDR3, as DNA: TGCGCCAGCAGCTCGGGGACAGCGAACACCGGGGAGCTGTTTTTT. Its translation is CASSSGTANTGELFF.

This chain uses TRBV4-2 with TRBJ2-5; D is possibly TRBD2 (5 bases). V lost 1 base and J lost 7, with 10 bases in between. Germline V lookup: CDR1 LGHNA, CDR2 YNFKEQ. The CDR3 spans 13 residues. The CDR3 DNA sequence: TGTGCCAGCAGCCAAGCCAGAGGGTGGACCCAGTACTTC. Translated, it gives CASSQARGWTQYF.

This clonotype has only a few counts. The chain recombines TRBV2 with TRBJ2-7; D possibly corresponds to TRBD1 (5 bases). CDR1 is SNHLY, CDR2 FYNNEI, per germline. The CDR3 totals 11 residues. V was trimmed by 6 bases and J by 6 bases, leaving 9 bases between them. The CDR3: CASSDRGEQYF. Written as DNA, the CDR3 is TGTGCCAGCAGCGATAGGGGCGAGCAGTACTTC.

As DNA, the CDR3 is TGTGCCATCAGTGGGGGACAGGAAAACACCTACGAGCAGTACTTC. Encoded protein: CAISGGQENTYEQYF. The V and J genes are TRBV10-3 and TRBJ2-7; 8 bases match TRBD1. The CDR3 totals 15 residues. The germline gives CDR1 ENHRY, CDR2 SYGVKD. The ends lost 4 bases at V and 2 bases at J; junction bases unmatched: 7.